The clone carrying this T cell receptor (beta chain) was seen a single time. Sequencing used immunoSEQ multiplex PCR; TCRdb keeps in-frame clones, though not all of them. The sample yields more than 80,000 clones, roughly 96% seen once. The CDR3 loop spans 16 amino acids. CDR1 is MNHEY and CDR2 is SVGAGI in the germline V gene. Trimming removed 4 bases at V and 0 bases at J, with 13 bases between. This entry comes from a study of technical replicates of blood from a few donors. The source material was T cells isolated from PBMCs. This clonotype was obtained from a human donor in good health. J is TRBJ2-1 and V is TRBV6-5, with D uncertain. The CDR3 bases are TGTGCCAGCAGTTCCCCCGACAACCCCTCCTACAATGAGCAGTTCTTC. Its translation: CASSSPDNPSYNEQFF.